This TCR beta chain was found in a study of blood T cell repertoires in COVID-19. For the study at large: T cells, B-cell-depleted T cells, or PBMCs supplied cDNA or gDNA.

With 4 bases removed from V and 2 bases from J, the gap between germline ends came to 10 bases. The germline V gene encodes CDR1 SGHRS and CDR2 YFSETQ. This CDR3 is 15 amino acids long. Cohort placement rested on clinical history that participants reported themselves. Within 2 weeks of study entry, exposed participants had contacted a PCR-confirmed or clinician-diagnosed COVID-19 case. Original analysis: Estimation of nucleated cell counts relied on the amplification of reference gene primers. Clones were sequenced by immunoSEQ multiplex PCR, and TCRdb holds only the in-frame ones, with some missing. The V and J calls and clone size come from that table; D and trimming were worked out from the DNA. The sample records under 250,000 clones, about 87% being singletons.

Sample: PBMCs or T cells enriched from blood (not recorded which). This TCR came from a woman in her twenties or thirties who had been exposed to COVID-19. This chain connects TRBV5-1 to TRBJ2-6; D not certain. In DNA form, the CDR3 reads TGCGCCAGCAGCCTGTTAGCCCCTGGGGCCAACGTCCTGACTTTC. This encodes CASSLLAPGANVLTF.